The rows below give T cell receptor beta chains drawn from one sample of a study of technical replicates of blood from several donors. Produced via immunoSEQ multiplex PCR; TCRdb's table is partial and in-frame only. The repertoire consists of nearly 95,000 clones, with around 96% occurring once and the leading ten covering about 0.38%. The sample comprised T cells isolated from PBMCs. The receptors stem from a human donor in good health. The CDR3 runs from the conserved cysteine through the conserved F or W. Not every row has a clone size; where given, it reads once, few, many or a size class.

v_gene: TRBV19; abundance: -; j_gene: TRBJ2-2; CDR3aa: CASVDRNKDTGELFF
v_gene: TRBV19; abundance: -; j_gene: TRBJ1-1; CDR3aa: CASSIMLWSGTEAFF
v_gene: TRBV4-1; abundance: -; j_gene: TRBJ1-3; CDR3aa: CASSQAQGAGGNTIYF
v_gene: TRBV28; abundance: once; j_gene: TRBJ1-2; CDR3aa: CASRYTGNYGYTF
v_gene: TRBV7-9; abundance: -; j_gene: TRBJ2-7; CDR3aa: CASRAQGTYEQYF
v_gene: TRBV11-2; abundance: -; j_gene: TRBJ2-1; CDR3aa: CASSLRDRVRDEQFF
v_gene: TRBV5-1; abundance: few; j_gene: TRBJ1-1; CDR3aa: CASSGSTDMNTEAFF
v_gene: TRBV6-5; abundance: -; j_gene: TRBJ1-1; CDR3aa: CASSYEVATEAFF
v_gene: TRBV7-6; abundance: -; j_gene: TRBJ1-1; CDR3aa: CASSFAGNTEAFF
v_gene: TRBV12-1; abundance: -; j_gene: TRBJ2-7; CDR3aa: CASSESGPITYEQYF
v_gene: TRBV29-1; abundance: -; j_gene: TRBJ2-5; CDR3aa: CSVFDRFDLQETQYF
v_gene: TRBV18; abundance: -; j_gene: TRBJ2-3; CDR3aa: CASSPQDGNTQYF
v_gene: TRBV13; abundance: -; j_gene: TRBJ2-7; CDR3aa: CASSSSLEQYF
v_gene: TRBV27; abundance: -; j_gene: TRBJ2-7; CDR3aa: CASSLFTPGYEQYF
v_gene: TRBV27; abundance: -; j_gene: TRBJ2-7; CDR3aa: CASRKSFKQYF
v_gene: TRBV7-2; abundance: -; j_gene: TRBJ2-3; CDR3aa: CASTSRDPLAGPDTQYF
v_gene: TRBV7-9; abundance: -; j_gene: TRBJ1-2; CDR3aa: CASSHRRDRGGYTF
v_gene: TRBV11-2; abundance: -; j_gene: TRBJ2-1; CDR3aa: CASSSPGHEQFF
v_gene: TRBV5-1; abundance: -; j_gene: TRBJ2-1; CDR3aa: CASSPLGTGGFNEQFF
v_gene: TRBV30; abundance: -; j_gene: TRBJ2-7; CDR3aa: CAWTRSYEQYF
v_gene: TRBV11-3; abundance: -; j_gene: TRBJ2-5; CDR3aa: CASSFGTGQETQYF
v_gene: TRBV5-1; abundance: once; j_gene: TRBJ2-5; CDR3aa: CASSLKGASGREETQYF